The clone carrying this T cell receptor beta chain came up many times. The antigen is not known. The lymph nodes were axillary draining lymph nodes from breast cancer patients. Each CDR3 protein is one row after TCRdb ran MiXCR on the multiplex PCR reads. The sample has approximately 210,000 distinct CDR3 sequences, less than 35% seen once; the top ten hold over 3.5%. This record comes from a study of breast tumors, draining lymph nodes, adjacent tissues. Points from the study as a whole: Findings are consistent with lymph node origin and intratumoral expansion of most tumor T cells. Luminal-like breast cancer showed significantly greater tumor-nontumor repertoire similarity than basal-like breast cancer did. Tumor TCR diversity was below lymph nodes but above nontumor tissue. Data only fit, rather than demonstrated, lymph node origin of most tumor T cells.

The V end was cut by 7 bases, the J end by 5 bases, with 20 bases between. Germline-derived CDR1 and CDR2 are MNHEY and SVGAGI. The length of the CDR3 is 15 residues. The sequence derives from a female donor with breast cancer. Some clones in this sample may be carry-over from other donors' samples. The chain combines TRBV6-5 with TRBJ2-5, with D perhaps TRBD2 (7 bases). The sample taken for sequencing was axillary lymph node tissue. The CDR3 sequence: CASKTGGQGGETQYF. The CDR3 DNA follows: TGTGCCAGCAAAACGGGGGGCCAAGGCGGGGAGACCCAGTACTTC.